This T cell receptor (beta chain) was retrieved from a study of prognosis after radiotherapy for stage I lung cancer. Overall study context: Whereas more than ten patients had adenocarcinoma, squamous cell carcinoma was the tumor in about 7.

This clonotype is termed medium-sized. By two-round multiplex PCR, the TCR beta CDR3 was amplified from genomic DNA. Amplification during the initial PCR round employed primers specific to each TRBV and TRBJ gene. TCRdb re-analysed the multiplex PCR reads in MiXCR, keeping a single row per CDR3 protein. The sample has more than 13,000 distinct CDR3 sequences, 25% to 30% seen once; the top ten hold 10% to 15%. CDR1 MDHEN and CDR2 SYDVKM come from the germline V gene. This CDR3 has 15 residues. The V and J ends lost 10 bases and 2 bases respectively, with 19 bases between them. The specimen was PBMCs, collected before or after stereotactic body radiation therapy (not recorded which). This receptor was obtained from a donor at least 50 years old with non-small cell lung cancer. V is TRBV28 and J is TRBJ2-3; D tentatively reads TRBD1 or TRBD2 (5 bases each). The CDR3 bases are TGTGCCACCCAAAATCCGGGACGGACCACAGATACGCAGTATTTT. Protein sequence: CATQNPGRTTDTQYF. Together with reference TRBV28 and TRBJ2-3, the CDR3 gives the full variable domain: DVKVTQSSRYLVKRTGEKVFLECVQDMDHENMFWYRQDPGLGLRLIYFSYDVKMKEKGDIPEGYSVSREKKERFSLILESASTNQTSMYLCATQNPGRTTDTQYFGPGTRLTVL.